These T cell receptor beta chains were read from a single sample in a study of cytotoxic CD8 clonotypes in ibrutinib-treated CLL. Sequencing used immunoSEQ multiplex PCR; TCRdb keeps in-frame clones, though not all of them. Here the sample spans about 300,000 clones, roughly 71% being singletons. This specimen was PBMCs, taken after 36 months of ibrutinib treatment. The receptors shown here come from a human donor with chronic lymphocytic leukemia. CDR3s include the opening cysteine and the closing phenylalanine or tryptophan. The D gene is left open where the match is weak. Expanded clones get a size class; other rows say once, few or many, or leave the size out.

d_call: NA; v_call: TRBV10-2; j_call: TRBJ1-1; clone_size: few; cdr3_aa: CASSVEGNTEAFF; cdr3_nt: TGCGCCAGCAGTGTAGAGGGGAACACTGAAGCTTTCTTT
d_call: NA; v_call: TRBV7-3; j_call: TRBJ2-4; clone_size: NA; cdr3_aa: CASSLSGGGNIQYF; cdr3_nt: TGTGCCAGCAGCTTATCTGGGGGCGGTAACATTCAGTACTTC
d_call: NA; v_call: TRBV19; j_call: TRBJ1-4; clone_size: NA; cdr3_aa: CASTHTGVEKLFF; cdr3_nt: TGTGCCAGTACCCACACCGGGGTGGAAAAACTGTTTTTT
d_call: NA; v_call: TRBV18; j_call: TRBJ2-7; clone_size: NA; cdr3_aa: CASSRTGHSFTYEQYF; cdr3_nt: TGTGCCAGCTCACGGACCGGACACTCTTTCACCTACGAGCAGTACTTC
d_call: NA; v_call: TRBV12-5; j_call: TRBJ2-3; clone_size: NA; cdr3_aa: CASGLVRPGSTDTQYF; cdr3_nt: TGTGCTAGTGGTTTGGTACGGCCCGGGAGCACAGATACGCAGTATTTT
d_call: NA; v_call: TRBV7-3; j_call: TRBJ2-5; clone_size: NA; cdr3_aa: CASSLMAGAQETQYF; cdr3_nt: TGTGCCAGCAGCTTAATGGCGGGGGCACAAGAGACCCAGTACTTC
d_call: NA; v_call: TRBV19; j_call: TRBJ1-6; clone_size: once; cdr3_aa: CASSIRGSYNSPLHF; cdr3_nt: TGTGCCAGTAGTATAAGGGGCTCCTATAATTCACCCCTCCACTTT
d_call: NA; v_call: TRBV29-1; j_call: TRBJ1-4; clone_size: NA; cdr3_aa: CSVGMSRDEKLFF; cdr3_nt: TGCAGCGTTGGGATGAGTAGGGACGAAAAACTGTTTTTT
d_call: NA; v_call: TRBV29-1; j_call: TRBJ1-2; clone_size: NA; cdr3_aa: CSVVRDGYTF; cdr3_nt: TGCAGCGTTGTTAGGGACGGCTACACCTTC
d_call: NA; v_call: TRBV7-3; j_call: TRBJ2-1; clone_size: NA; cdr3_aa: CASSLASTSTHEQFF; cdr3_nt: TGTGCCAGCAGCTTAGCCTCGACTAGTACCCATGAGCAGTTCTTC
d_call: NA; v_call: TRBV4-1; j_call: TRBJ1-6; clone_size: NA; cdr3_aa: CASSQNHRGSSVNSPLHF; cdr3_nt: TGCGCCAGCAGCCAGAACCACCGCGGGAGCTCCGTTAATTCACCCCTCCACTTT
d_call: NA; v_call: TRBV27; j_call: TRBJ2-2; clone_size: NA; cdr3_aa: CASSPMGRSGELFF; cdr3_nt: TGTGCCAGCAGCCCAATGGGCCGTAGCGGGGAGCTGTTTTTT
d_call: NA; v_call: TRBV27; j_call: TRBJ2-1; clone_size: NA; cdr3_aa: CASMGTQGTNEQFF; cdr3_nt: TGTGCCAGCATGGGGACACAGGGCACGAATGAGCAGTTCTTC
d_call: NA; v_call: TRBV7-2; j_call: TRBJ2-7; clone_size: NA; cdr3_aa: CASSLTRYSYEQYF; cdr3_nt: TGTGCCAGCAGCTTAACCCGTTATTCCTACGAGCAGTACTTC
d_call: TRBD2; v_call: TRBV10-3; j_call: TRBJ2-3; clone_size: NA; cdr3_aa: CAISDSSGGAGTQYF; cdr3_nt: TGTGCCATCAGTGATTCTAGCGGGGGGGCCGGTACGCAGTATTTT
d_call: TRBD1; v_call: TRBV4-3; j_call: TRBJ2-7; clone_size: NA; cdr3_aa: CASSQHRGYEQYF; cdr3_nt: TGCGCCAGCAGCCAACACAGGGGCTACGAGCAGTACTTC
d_call: NA; v_call: TRBV10-3; j_call: TRBJ1-6; clone_size: NA; cdr3_aa: CAITPFRDEPLHF; cdr3_nt: TGTGCCATCACCCCATTCAGGGACGAGCCCCTCCACTTT
d_call: NA; v_call: TRBV4-1; j_call: TRBJ2-1; clone_size: NA; cdr3_aa: CASSQYSGVGNYNEQFF; cdr3_nt: TGCGCCAGCAGCCAGTACTCGGGAGTCGGCAACTACAATGAGCAGTTCTTC
d_call: TRBD1; v_call: TRBV30; j_call: TRBJ1-3; clone_size: NA; cdr3_aa: CAWSLGTGGFQTGNTIYF; cdr3_nt: TGTGCCTGGAGTTTGGGGACAGGGGGCTTCCAGACTGGAAACACCATATATTTT
d_call: NA; v_call: TRBV28; j_call: TRBJ1-2; clone_size: NA; cdr3_aa: CASSSTDRYGYTF; cdr3_nt: TGTGCCAGCAGTTCGACGGACCGCTATGGCTACACCTTC